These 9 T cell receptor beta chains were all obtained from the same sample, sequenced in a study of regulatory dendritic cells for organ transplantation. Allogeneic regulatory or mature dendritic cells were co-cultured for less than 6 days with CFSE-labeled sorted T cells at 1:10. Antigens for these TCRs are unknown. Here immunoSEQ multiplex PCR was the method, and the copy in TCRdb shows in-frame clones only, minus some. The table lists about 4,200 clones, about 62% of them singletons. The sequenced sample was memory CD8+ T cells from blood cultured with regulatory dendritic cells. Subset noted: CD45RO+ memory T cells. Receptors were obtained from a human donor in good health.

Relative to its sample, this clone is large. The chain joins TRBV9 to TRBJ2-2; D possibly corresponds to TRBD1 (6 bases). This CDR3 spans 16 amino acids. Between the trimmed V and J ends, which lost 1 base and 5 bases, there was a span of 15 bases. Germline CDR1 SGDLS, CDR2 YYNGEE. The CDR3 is CASSVTYRVGTGELFF. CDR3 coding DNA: TGTGCCAGCAGCGTAACTTACAGGGTAGGGACCGGGGAGCTGTTTTTT. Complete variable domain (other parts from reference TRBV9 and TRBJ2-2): DSGVTQTPKHLITATGQRVTLRCSPRSGDLSVYWYQQSLDQGLQFLIQYYNGEERAKGNILERFSAQQFPDLHSELNLSSLELGDSALYFCASSVTYRVGTGELFFGEGSRLTVL.

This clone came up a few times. CDR3 sequence: CASSTGTAQYGYTF. The CDR3 region has the DNA TGTGCCAGCAGCACCGGGACAGCACAATATGGCTACACCTTC. The V and J genes are TRBV13 and TRBJ1-2, with 7 bases matching TRBD1. The CDR3 loop spans 14 amino acids. V dropped 5 bases and J dropped 5; count of bases not matched to a gene: 8. Germline CDR1 and CDR2: PRHDT and FYEKMQ (reference sequence).

CDR3 residues: CASSAAALSTDTQYF. CDR3 coding DNA: TGTGCCAGCAGCGCGGCGGCCCTCAGCACAGATACGCAGTATTTT. The V and J genes are TRBV9 and TRBJ2-3; no firm D call. This CDR3 spans 15 amino acids. The germline V gene has CDR1 SGDLS and CDR2 YYNGEE. Trimming stripped 3 bases from V and 0 bases from J, with 11 bases between.

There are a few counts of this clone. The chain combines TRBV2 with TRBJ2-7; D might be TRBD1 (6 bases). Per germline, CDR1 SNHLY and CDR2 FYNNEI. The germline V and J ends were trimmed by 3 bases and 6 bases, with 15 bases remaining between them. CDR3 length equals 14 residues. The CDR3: CASSEIQGPPEQYF. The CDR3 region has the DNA TGTGCCAGCAGTGAGATTCAGGGGCCCCCCGAGCAGTACTTC.

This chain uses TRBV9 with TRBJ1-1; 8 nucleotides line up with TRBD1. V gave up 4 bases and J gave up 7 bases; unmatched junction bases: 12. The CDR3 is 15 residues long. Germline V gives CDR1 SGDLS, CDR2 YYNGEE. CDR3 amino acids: CASSPRTGWNLEAFF. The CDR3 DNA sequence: TGTGCCAGCAGCCCTCGGACAGGGTGGAACCTTGAAGCTTTCTTT.

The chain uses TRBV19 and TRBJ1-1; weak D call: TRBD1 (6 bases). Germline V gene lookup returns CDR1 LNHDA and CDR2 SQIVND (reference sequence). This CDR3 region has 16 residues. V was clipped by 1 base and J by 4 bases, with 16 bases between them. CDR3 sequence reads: CASSIAFGGAFTEAFF. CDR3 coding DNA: TGTGCCAGTAGTATAGCCTTTGGGGGGGCTTTCACTGAAGCTTTCTTT.

This CDR3 reads CASSSYLYTDTQYF. In nucleotides, the CDR3 is TGTGCCAGCAGTTCATACTTATACACAGATACGCAGTATTTT. V usage is TRBV27 and J usage is TRBJ2-3, with no clear D. The CDR3 covers 14 residues. CDR1 and CDR2 from the germline V gene are MNHEY and SMNVEV (reference sequence). Trimming removed 4 bases from V and 2 bases from J, with 10 bases in between.

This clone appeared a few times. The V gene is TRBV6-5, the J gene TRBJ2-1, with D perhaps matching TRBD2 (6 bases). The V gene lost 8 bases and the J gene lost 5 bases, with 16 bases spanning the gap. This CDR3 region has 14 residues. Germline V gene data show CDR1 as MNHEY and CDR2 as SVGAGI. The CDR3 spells CASRRTGRNNEQFF. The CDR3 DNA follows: TGTGCCAGCCGGCGAACGGGGAGGAACAATGAGCAGTTCTTC.

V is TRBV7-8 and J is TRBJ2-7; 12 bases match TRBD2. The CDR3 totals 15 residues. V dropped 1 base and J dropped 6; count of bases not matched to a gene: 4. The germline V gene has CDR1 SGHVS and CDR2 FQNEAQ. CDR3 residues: CASSLGLAGGLEQYF. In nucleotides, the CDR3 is TGTGCCAGCAGCTTAGGGCTAGCGGGGGGGCTCGAGCAGTACTTC.